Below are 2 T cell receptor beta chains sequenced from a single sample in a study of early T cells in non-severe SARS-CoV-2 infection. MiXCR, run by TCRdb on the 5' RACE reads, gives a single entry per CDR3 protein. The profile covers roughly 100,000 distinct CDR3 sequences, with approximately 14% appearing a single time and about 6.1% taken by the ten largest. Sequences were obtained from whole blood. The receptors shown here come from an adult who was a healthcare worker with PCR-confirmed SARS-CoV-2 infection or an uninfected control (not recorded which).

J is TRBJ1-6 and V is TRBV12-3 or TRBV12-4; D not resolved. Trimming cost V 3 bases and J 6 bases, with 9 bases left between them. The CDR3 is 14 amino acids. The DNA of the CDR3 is TGTGCCAGCAGTTTTACATCGGGTAATTCACCCCTCCACTTT. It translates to CASSFTSGNSPLHF.

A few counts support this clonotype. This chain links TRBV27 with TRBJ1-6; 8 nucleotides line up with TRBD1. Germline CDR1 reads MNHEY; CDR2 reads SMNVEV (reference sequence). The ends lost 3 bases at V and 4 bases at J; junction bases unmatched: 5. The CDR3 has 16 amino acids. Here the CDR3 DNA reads TGTGCCAGCAGTTTGGGGGACAGGTTTTATAATTCACCCCTCCACTTT. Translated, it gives CASSLGDRFYNSPLHF.